This T cell receptor beta chain comes out of a study of cytomegalovirus exposure and HLA in healthy donors. Points from the study as a whole: According to a later analysis, TCR clusters from the first cohort tended to co-occur in the 100 to 150 validation repertoires.

Comments on this clone: The antigen is undetermined.

Germline CDR1 reads SNHLY; CDR2 reads FYNNEI. The J segment lost 6 bases and the V segment lost 6 bases, leaving 5 bases of the junction unmatched. The CDR3 spans 14 residues. Repertoires were generated with immunoSEQ multiplex PCR, while TCRdb's copy carries only in-frame clones and drops some. The sample has under 300,000 clones; approximately 83% are singletons. This TCR was recovered from a woman under 30 in good health and CMV-seronegative. What was sequenced was PBMCs. This sequence joins TRBV2 and TRBJ2-3; 11 bases map to TRBD2. The CDR3, as DNA: TGTGCCAGCAGAACTAGCGGGAGAATGGATACGCAGTATTTT. Protein: CASRTSGRMDTQYF.